The rows below give T cell receptor beta chains drawn from one sample of a study of PD-L1 blockade in urothelial cancer. The repertoire was sequenced with immunoSEQ multiplex PCR; TCRdb's copy has only in-frame clones and lacks some. The table shows some 120,000 clones, with under 95% occurring only once. The sequences come from PBMCs, collected around atezolizumab (anti-PD-L1) treatment. The receptors come from a man aged 55-75 years with urothelial cancer. Both conserved end residues are part of each CDR3. The D gene is left open where the match is weak.

J gene: TRBJ2-6; V gene: TRBV19; D gene: NA; CDR3 protein: CASTSHRGFSGANVLTF; CDR3 DNA: TGTGCCAGTACCTCCCACCGGGGGTTCTCTGGGGCCAACGTCCTGACTTTC
J gene: TRBJ2-7; V gene: TRBV30; D gene: TRBD2; CDR3 protein: CAWSVQRATTSGRPEYF; CDR3 DNA: TGTGCCTGGAGTGTACAAAGGGCGACAACCAGCGGGAGGCCGGAGTACTTC
J gene: TRBJ2-2; V gene: TRBV18; D gene: NA; CDR3 protein: CASSPPGWSTGELFF; CDR3 DNA: TGTGCCAGCTCACCACCGGGCTGGTCCACCGGGGAGCTGTTTTTT
J gene: TRBJ1-2; V gene: TRBV6-6; D gene: TRBD1; CDR3 protein: CASLHRTGGFGYTF; CDR3 DNA: TGTGCCAGCCTTCATCGCACAGGGGGGTTTGGCTACACCTTC
J gene: TRBJ2-1; V gene: TRBV4-3; D gene: NA; CDR3 protein: CASSQEKGLLHNEQFF; CDR3 DNA: TGCGCCAGCAGCCAAGAAAAGGGACTCCTACACAATGAGCAGTTCTTC
J gene: TRBJ1-3; V gene: TRBV9; D gene: TRBD1; CDR3 protein: CASSGTGVGGNTIYF; CDR3 DNA: TGTGCCAGCAGCGGAACAGGGGTCGGCGGAAACACCATATATTTT
J gene: TRBJ1-1; V gene: TRBV4-3; D gene: NA; CDR3 protein: CASSVGGGMNTEAFF; CDR3 DNA: TGCGCCAGCAGCGTTGGGGGGGGGATGAACACTGAAGCTTTCTTT
J gene: TRBJ2-7; V gene: TRBV2; D gene: TRBD2; CDR3 protein: CASSSGAGGPYEQYF; CDR3 DNA: TGTGCCAGCAGCTCTGGGGCGGGGGGGCCCTACGAGCAGTACTTC
J gene: TRBJ1-2; V gene: TRBV6-5; D gene: TRBD1; CDR3 protein: CASRQQGELHGYTF; CDR3 DNA: TGTGCCAGCAGACAACAGGGGGAACTACATGGCTACACCTTC
J gene: TRBJ1-6; V gene: TRBV27; D gene: TRBD1; CDR3 protein: CASRDQGVSSPLHF; CDR3 DNA: TGTGCCAGCAGGGACCAGGGGGTTAGTTCACCCCTCCACTTT